This TCR beta chain is drawn from a study of shared clonotypes between healthy human individuals. The CDR3 runs 15 residues. The V segment lost 7 bases and the J segment 2 bases; nucleotides outside the gene matches: 11. In germline, CDR1 is SQVTM, CDR2 ANQGSEA. Adult Caucasians living in Nashville, Tennessee made up all of the donors. Source study methods: ImmunoSEQ only sent back junction sequences with no quality scores, so filtering was done differently. Clones were sequenced by immunoSEQ multiplex PCR, and TCRdb holds only the in-frame ones, with some missing. V and J calls and clone size follow that table, whereas D and trimming were derived from the DNA. The sample has around 440,000 clones; approximately 80% are singletons.

The chain employs TRBV29-1 and TRBJ2-3; 8 nucleotides agree with TRBD2. The TCR comes from a woman in her 40s in good health. Some clones in this sample may be carry-over from other donors' samples. What was sequenced was PBMCs. CDR3 loop: CSDTGSSGITDTQYF. CDR3 DNA: TGCAGCGACACTGGGAGTAGCGGGATCACAGATACGCAGTATTTT.